This TCR beta chain originates from a study of CXCR3-negative and CXCR3-positive naive CD8 T cells. Study-wide results and caveats: Naive subsets had comparable surface CD5, so TRB CDR3 properties gauged TCR strength. The level of CXCR3 expression partially decreased after cryopreservation; the majority of assays used fresh PBMCs. Compared with CXCR3-negative naive cells, CXCR3-positive naive cells showed more hydrophobic TRB CDR3s.

Carrying UMI labels, the TRB cDNA libraries were prepared through 5' RACE. TCRdb re-called the 5' RACE reads; one entry per CDR3 protein, DNA not given. Reported are under 85,000 distinct CDR3 sequences; the ten largest clones contain about 0.62%. Regarding this clonotype: Its specificity is not known.

CDR1 is ENHRY, CDR2 SYGVKD, per germline. The CDR3 is 17 residues long. CD45RO-CCR7+CD27+CD95- characterized naive CD8+ T cells. The chain has TRBV10-3 and TRBJ2-5; lacking DNA, the TRBD2 call made by TCRdb goes unchecked. This TCR was sampled from a human donor in good health. Some clones in this sample may be carry-over from other donors' samples. The sample was naive CXCR3+ CD8+ T cells from blood. Regarding subset: CD45RO-CCR7+CD27+CD95- naive CD8+ T cells expressing CXCR3 (TNR3+). CDR3 in amino acids: CAIRPTSGGTPQETQYF.